This T cell receptor beta chain was recorded in a study of Ad26.COV2.S vaccination and SARS-CoV-2 variants. Study-wide points: Researchers reported similar non-spike TCR breadth in vaccine and placebo recipients.

Treatment here: roughly 20 received Ad26.COV2.S at low or high dose, single or two shots; roughly five received placebo; per-sample allocation not given. Following the first vaccine or placebo injection, samples were taken on day 63. TCRdb's copy holds only in-frame clones and misses some; the assay was immunoSEQ multiplex PCR. The data show more than 300,000 clones, 85% to 90% seen once. A note on this clone: The antigen remains unidentified.

CDR1 and CDR2 from the germline V gene are MGHRA and YSYEKL. J was trimmed by 6 bases and V by 0 bases; bases with no gene match: 7. This CDR3 contains 15 residues. The gene calls are TRBV4-1 and TRBJ2-7, with 8 bases fitting TRBD1. The sequences come from peripheral blood, collected in a trial of Ad26.COV2.S vaccine versus placebo. This TCR was sampled from a person aged 18-65 years who received the Ad26.COV2.S COVID-19 vaccine or a placebo. The CDR3 DNA reads TGCGCCAGCAGCCAAGAAAGGACAGGGACTCTCGAGCAGTACTTC. It is translated as CASSQERTGTLEQYF.